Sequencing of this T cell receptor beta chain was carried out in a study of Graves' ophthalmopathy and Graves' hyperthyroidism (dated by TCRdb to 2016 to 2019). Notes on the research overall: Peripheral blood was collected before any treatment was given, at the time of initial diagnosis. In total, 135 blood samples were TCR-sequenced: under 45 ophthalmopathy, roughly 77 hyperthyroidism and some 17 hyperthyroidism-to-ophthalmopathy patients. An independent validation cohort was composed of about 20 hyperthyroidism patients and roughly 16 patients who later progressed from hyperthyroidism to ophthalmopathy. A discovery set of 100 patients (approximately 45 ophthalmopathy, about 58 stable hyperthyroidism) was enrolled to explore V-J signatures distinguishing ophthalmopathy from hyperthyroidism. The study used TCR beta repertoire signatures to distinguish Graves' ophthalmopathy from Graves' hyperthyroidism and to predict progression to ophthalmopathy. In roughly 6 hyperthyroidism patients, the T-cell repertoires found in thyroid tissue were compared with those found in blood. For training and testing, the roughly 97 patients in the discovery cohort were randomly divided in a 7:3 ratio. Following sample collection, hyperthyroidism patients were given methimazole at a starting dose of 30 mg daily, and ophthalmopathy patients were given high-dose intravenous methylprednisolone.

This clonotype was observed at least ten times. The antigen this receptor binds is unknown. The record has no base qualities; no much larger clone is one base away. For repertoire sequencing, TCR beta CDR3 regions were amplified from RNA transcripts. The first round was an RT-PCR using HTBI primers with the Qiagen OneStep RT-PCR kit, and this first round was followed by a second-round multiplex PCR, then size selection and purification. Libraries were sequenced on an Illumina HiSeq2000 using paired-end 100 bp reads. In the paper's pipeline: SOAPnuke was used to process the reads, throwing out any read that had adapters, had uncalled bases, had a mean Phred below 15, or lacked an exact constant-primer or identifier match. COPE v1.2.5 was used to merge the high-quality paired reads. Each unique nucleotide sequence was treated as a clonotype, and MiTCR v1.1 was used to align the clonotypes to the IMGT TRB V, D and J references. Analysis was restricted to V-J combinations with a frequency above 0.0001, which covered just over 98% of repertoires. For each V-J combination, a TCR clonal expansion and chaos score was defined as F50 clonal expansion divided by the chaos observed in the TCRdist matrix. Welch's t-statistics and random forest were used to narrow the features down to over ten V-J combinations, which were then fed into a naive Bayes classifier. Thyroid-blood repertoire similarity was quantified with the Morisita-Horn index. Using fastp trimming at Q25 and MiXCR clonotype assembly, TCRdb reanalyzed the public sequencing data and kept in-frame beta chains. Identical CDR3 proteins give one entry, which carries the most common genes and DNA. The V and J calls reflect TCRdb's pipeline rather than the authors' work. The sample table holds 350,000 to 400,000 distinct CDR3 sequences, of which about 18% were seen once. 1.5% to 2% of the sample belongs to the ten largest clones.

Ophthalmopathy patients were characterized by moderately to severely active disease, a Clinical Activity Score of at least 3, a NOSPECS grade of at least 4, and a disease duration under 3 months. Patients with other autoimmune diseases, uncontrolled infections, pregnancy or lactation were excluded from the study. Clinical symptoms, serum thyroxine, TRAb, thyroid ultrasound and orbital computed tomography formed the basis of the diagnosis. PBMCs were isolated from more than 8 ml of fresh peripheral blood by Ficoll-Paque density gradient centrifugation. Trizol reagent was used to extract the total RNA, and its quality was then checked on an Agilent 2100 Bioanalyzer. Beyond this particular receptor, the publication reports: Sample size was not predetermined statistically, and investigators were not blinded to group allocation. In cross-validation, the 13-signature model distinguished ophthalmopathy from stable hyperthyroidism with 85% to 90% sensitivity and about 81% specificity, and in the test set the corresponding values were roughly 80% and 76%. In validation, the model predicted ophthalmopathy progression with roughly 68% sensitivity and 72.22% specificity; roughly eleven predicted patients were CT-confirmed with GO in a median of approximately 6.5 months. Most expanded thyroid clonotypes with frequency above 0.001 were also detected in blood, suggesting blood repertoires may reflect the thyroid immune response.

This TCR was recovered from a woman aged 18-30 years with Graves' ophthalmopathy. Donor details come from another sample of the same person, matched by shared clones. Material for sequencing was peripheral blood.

The DNA is as follows: TGCGCCAGCAGCCAAGCGCGAGGGGTTCTGACTGAAGCTTTCTTT. Its amino acids are CASSQARGVLTEAFF. The chain employs TRBV4-3 and TRBJ1-1; TRBD1 could be the D gene, as 5 bases match. The CDR3 covers 15 residues, taking in both the cysteine and the phenylalanine. The sequence is cut down to CDR3 DNA, 45 bases in frame from base 1. V is reduced by 1 base and J by 5 bases, leaving a spacing of 14 bases between them. Sequences LGHNA (CDR1) and YSLEER (CDR2) are obtained from the germline V gene.